A single sample gave rise to the 32 T cell receptor beta chains below, sequenced in a study of CD8 T cells in ankylosing spondylitis. TCRdb analysed the 5' RACE reads with MiXCR anew, one entry per CDR3 protein. The sample includes 230,000 or so distinct CDR3 sequences, over 15% of them seen just once. The sequenced sample consisted of blood, either unsorted or a sorted T cell fraction (not recorded which). These receptors all come from a male donor with ankylosing spondylitis or in good health (not recorded which).

The rearrangement links TRBV20-1 to TRBJ1-2; tentatively, D is TRBD1 (6 bases). The CDR3 runs to 19 residues. V dropped 0 bases and J dropped 1 base, with 24 bases sitting between them. From germline, CDR1 is DFQATT and CDR2 SNEGSKA (reference sequence). CDR3 region: CSARETNPPGQLINYGYTF. CDR3 DNA sequence: TGCAGTGCTAGAGAAACCAACCCTCCTGGACAGTTGATTAACTATGGCTACACCTTC.

This clonotype occurred many times. The rearrangement joins TRBV30 to TRBJ2-7; D call uncertain. This CDR3 has 13 amino acids. Germline V gene lookup returns CDR1 GTSNPN and CDR2 SVGIG (reference sequence). V shed 4 bases and J shed 0 bases, with 10 bases lying between them. This CDR3 reads CAWNSFNSYEQYF. In DNA form, the CDR3 reads TGTGCCTGGAACAGCTTTAACTCCTACGAGCAGTACTTC.

The gene calls are TRBV12-5 and TRBJ2-7, with 8 bases aligning to TRBD2. The CDR3 has 20 residues. Per germline, CDR1 LGHNT and CDR2 FRNRAP. J gave up 3 bases and V 0 bases, and 19 bases lay outside the gene matches. The CDR3 coding sequence is TGTGCTAGTGGTTTGGTACTAGGACAGCTAGAGCGGGAGCCCCACTACGAGCAGTACTTC. Amino acid sequence: CASGLVLGQLEREPHYEQYF.

The J gene is TRBJ2-7, the V gene TRBV20-1; TRBD2 is a possible D gene (5 bases). CDR3 size: 15 residues. Trimming removed 3 bases at V and 0 bases at J, with 15 bases between. CDR1 DFQATT and CDR2 SNEGSKA come from the germline V gene (reference sequence). CDR3 DNA sequence: TGCAGTGCTAGCGCGGAGGCTATGAGCTCCTACGAGCAGTACTTC. Its translation: CSASAEAMSSYEQYF.

This chain uses TRBV27 with TRBJ2-7, with 9 bases lining up with TRBD2. From germline, CDR1 is MNHEY and CDR2 SMNVEV (reference sequence). There are 15 residues in the CDR3. With V trimmed by 6 bases and J by 1 base, 7 bases remained unmatched. CDR3 nucleotide sequence: TGTGCCAGCAGGCAAGGCCTAGCGGGATCCTACGAGCAGTACTTC. Its translation: CASRQGLAGSYEQYF.

V usage is TRBV4-1 and J usage is TRBJ2-7, with TRBD1 matching over 10 bases. The CDR3 length is 16 residues. The junction had 7 bases not matched to a gene; V was cut back by 1 base and J by 4 bases. Germline lookup yields CDR1 MGHRA and CDR2 YSYEKL. In nucleotides, the CDR3 is TGCGCCAGCAGCCAAGGGGCCGGACAGGGGGTATACGAGCAGTACTTC. Translating gives CASSQGAGQGVYEQYF.

This clonotype was recorded at least ten times. The chain uses TRBV15 and TRBJ2-1, with a tentative D call TRBD2 (6 bases). The CDR3 totals 17 residues. Germline V gives CDR1 LNHNV, CDR2 YYDKDF (reference sequence). Trimming pared 0 bases from V and 4 bases from J, leaving 16 bases between. The CDR3 sequence: CATSRESTGLHYNEQFF. In nucleotides, the CDR3 is TGTGCCACCAGCAGAGAATCGACGGGACTCCATTACAATGAGCAGTTCTTC.

J is TRBJ2-7 and V is TRBV7-9; 10 nucleotides match TRBD2. This CDR3 has 14 amino acids. Losses at the gene ends were 5 bases for V and 6 bases for J; bases not matched to a gene: 7. Germline values: CDR1 SEHNR, CDR2 FQNEAQ (reference sequence). In DNA, the CDR3 is TGTGCCAGCAGCCCGGGCCTAGCGGGAGCCGAGCAGTACTTC. Its translation: CASSPGLAGAEQYF.

A few counts support this clonotype. The V call is TRBV7-9, the J call TRBJ1-1, with D unclear. Germline V CDR1 and CDR2: SEHNR, FQNEAQ (reference sequence). CDR3 length: 12 residues. V was trimmed by 5 bases and J by 4 bases, leaving 8 bases between them. The CDR3 DNA sequence: TGTGCCAGCAGCCCGGGGTCCACTGAAGCTTTCTTT. Protein product: CASSPGSTEAFF.

In its sample, this clonotype was seen a few times. The chain has TRBV5-6 and TRBJ1-2; the D is unclear. This CDR3 comprises 13 residues. Per the germline V gene, CDR1 is SGHDT and CDR2 is YYEEEE. Trimming cost V 0 bases and J 3 bases, with 6 bases left between them. CDR3 residues: CASSLAVDYGYTF. CDR3 coding DNA: TGTGCCAGCAGCTTGGCGGTAGACTATGGCTACACCTTC.

This clonotype was seen only once. A read error is possible here, since a much larger clone lies one base away. V gene TRBV27 combines with J gene TRBJ2-2; D is perhaps TRBD1 (6 bases). CDR3 length equals 14 residues. With 4 bases removed from V and 10 bases from J, the gap between germline ends came to 16 bases. Germline V gene lookup returns CDR1 MNHEY and CDR2 SMNVEV (reference sequence). The CDR3 DNA reads as TGTGCCAGCAGTTGGAACCAGGGGTCCGCGGAGCTGTTTTTT. Translated: CASSWNQGSAELFF.

V and J are TRBV12-3 or TRBV12-4 and TRBJ2-7; TRBD2 might be the D (5 bases). Trimming cost V 5 bases and J 5 bases, with 10 bases left between them. This CDR3 has 12 residues. The CDR3, as DNA: TGTGCCAGCAGTCTCGGGGTTCACGAGCAGTACTTC. Translating it yields CASSLGVHEQYF.

The table lists this clonotype with a few counts. V gene TRBV12-3 or TRBV12-4 combines with J gene TRBJ2-7; D perhaps matches TRBD1 (5 bases). V was shortened by 4 bases and J by 3 bases, with 16 bases between the two germline ends. The CDR3 is 15 residues long. The CDR3 here is CASSSRTTRDYEQYF. The CDR3 DNA follows: TGTGCCAGCAGTTCCCGGACGACCAGGGACTACGAGCAGTACTTC.

This clonotype was found a few times. CDR3 DNA: TGCAGCGTTGGGGCAGGGTCCGGGGAGCTGTTTTTT. This gives the protein CSVGAGSGELFF. The chain has TRBV29-1 and TRBJ2-2; a weak D match, TRBD1 (5 bases). Germline V lookup: CDR1 SQVTM, CDR2 ANQGSEA. V lost 4 bases to trimming and J lost 6 bases, with 9 bases between them. CDR3 length: 12 amino acids.

In its sample, this clonotype was seen many times. The CDR3: CASSLRTSVGDTQYF. CDR3 DNA: TGCGCCAGCAGCTTAAGGACTAGCGTGGGAGATACGCAGTATTTT. The chain has TRBV5-1 and TRBJ2-3; 9 bases match TRBD2. V was pared by 2 bases and J by 5 bases, with 6 bases of the junction left unmatched. This CDR3 has 15 amino acids. Per germline, CDR1 SGHRS and CDR2 YFSETQ.

This clonotype was seen a few times. V and J are TRBV27 and TRBJ2-7; TRBD1 might be the D (6 bases). V was cut by 6 bases and J by 2 bases, with 14 bases left in between. The CDR3 length is 14 residues. Germline V gene sequence: CDR1 MNHEY, CDR2 SMNVEV (reference sequence). For the CDR3, the DNA is TGTGCCAGCAGCGGACCGGGACACACCTACGAGCAGTACTTC. Translating gives CASSGPGHTYEQYF.

V is TRBV4-2 and J is TRBJ2-5; 8 nucleotides agree with TRBD1. The germline V gene encodes CDR1 LGHNA and CDR2 YNFKEQ. The CDR3 covers 21 residues. V shed 1 base, J shed 5 bases, and the junction held 24 bases outside the gene matches. CDR3 nucleotide sequence: TGTGCCAGCAGCCAAGCTACCCTGATAACAATCGGACAGGGAGAAGGGGAGACCCAGTACTTC. This translates into CASSQATLITIGQGEGETQYF.

This clonotype was recorded a few times. The chain carries TRBV28 and TRBJ2-7, with D possibly TRBD1 on 5 matching bases. Looked up from germline, CDR1 is MDHEN and CDR2 is SYDVKM. The V end lost 5 bases, the J end lost 6 bases, and 11 bases lay between the germline ends. The CDR3 covers 12 residues. CDR3 protein: CASSPQGTEQYF. Here the CDR3 DNA reads TGTGCCAGCAGTCCCCAGGGTACCGAGCAGTACTTC.

The chain has TRBV20-1 and TRBJ2-5; 8 bases align to TRBD2. J lost 1 base, V lost 2 bases, and 6 bases had no gene match. CDR1 and CDR2 from the germline V gene are DFQATT and SNEGSKA (reference sequence). The CDR3 extends over 15 amino acids. In nucleotides, the CDR3 is TGCAGTGCTAGAACGGCGGGAGGCCTCCAAGAGACCCAGTACTTC. Translated: CSARTAGGLQETQYF.

This clonotype was observed a few times. This chain uses TRBV4-1 with TRBJ2-1; 12 bases map to TRBD2. The germline gives CDR1 MGHRA, CDR2 YSYEKL. V lost 0 bases and J lost 5; bases outside the gene matches: 5. CDR3 length: 17 residues. The CDR3 loop reads CASSQEDLAGGNNEQFF. DNA of the CDR3: TGCGCCAGCAGCCAAGAGGACCTAGCGGGAGGGAACAATGAGCAGTTCTTC.

V is TRBV20-1 and J is TRBJ2-1; no reliable D call. CDR1 and CDR2 (germline): DFQATT, SNEGSKA (reference sequence). V was trimmed by 1 base and J by 3 bases, leaving 10 bases between them. This CDR3 spans 14 amino acids. The CDR3 loop reads CSARASEHYNEQFF. CDR3 DNA sequence: TGCAGTGCTAGAGCCAGCGAGCACTACAATGAGCAGTTCTTC.

This clonotype was counted at least ten times. The CDR3 DNA is TGTGCCAGCAGTTGGGGGGGACAGGGAGGCACAGATACGCAGTATTTT. Its translation is CASSWGGQGGTDTQYF. The chain uses TRBV12-3 or TRBV12-4 and TRBJ2-3; 9 nucleotides line up with TRBD1. The CDR3 totals 16 residues. V shed 4 bases, J shed 1 base, and the junction held 6 bases outside the gene matches.

This clonotype was counted only a few times. The chain uses TRBV4-2 and TRBJ1-2, with D unclear. CDR1 is LGHNA, CDR2 YNFKEQ, per germline. CDR3 size: 15 residues. The V end lost 0 bases, the J end lost 3 bases, and 11 bases lay between the germline ends. CDR3 bases: TGTGCCAGCAGCCAAGAGCCGGGGAACCACTATGGCTACACCTTC. It yields the protein CASSQEPGNHYGYTF.

This clonotype was seen more than once but under ten times. The rearrangement uses TRBV5-1 and TRBJ1-2; D is ambiguous. The germline V gene has CDR1 SGHRS and CDR2 YFSETQ. The V gene lost 0 bases and the J gene lost 8 bases, with 17 bases spanning the gap. The CDR3 consists of 15 residues. The CDR3 region has the DNA TGCGCCAGCAGCTTGGCGTCCGGAGAGTCCCCCGGCTACACCTTC. This sequence encodes CASSLASGESPGYTF. The full variable domain, completed using reference TRBV5-1 and TRBJ1-2, is KAGVTQTPRYLIKTRGQQVTLSCSPISGHRSVSWYQQTPGQGLQFLFEYFSETQRNKGNFPGRFSGRQFSNSRSEMNVSTLELGDSALYLCASSLASGESPGYTFGSGTRLTVV.

V and J are TRBV2 and TRBJ2-2; D gene uncertain. Trimming shortened V by 5 bases and J by 3 bases, and 10 bases separated the two germline ends. This CDR3 region has 14 residues. The V gene's germline CDR1 is SNHLY and CDR2 FYNNEI. CDR3 bases: TGTGCCAGCAGTCCCTATAGCTACACCGGGGAGCTGTTTTTT. Protein product: CASSPYSYTGELFF.

This rearrangement joins TRBV4-1 to TRBJ1-5, with D possibly matching TRBD1 (5 bases). The V end was cut by 6 bases, the J end by 5 bases, with 14 bases between. The CDR3 totals 14 residues. In germline, CDR1 is MGHRA, CDR2 YSYEKL. The CDR3 protein is CASSLRQTHQPQHF. CDR3 coding DNA: TGCGCCAGCAGTCTTAGACAGACCCATCAGCCCCAGCATTTT.

This clonotype was seen more than once but under ten times. The chain combines TRBV10-3 with TRBJ2-2, with TRBD1 matching 7 bases. V lost 10 bases and J lost 1; bases outside the gene matches: 3. The CDR3 is 13 residues long. Germline V gives CDR1 ENHRY, CDR2 SYGVKD. This CDR3 reads CATRDRNTGELFF. The DNA for the CDR3 is TGTGCCACAAGGGACAGGAACACCGGGGAGCTGTTTTTT.

This clonotype was found a few times. The V and J genes are TRBV5-1 and TRBJ2-1; 8 nucleotides match TRBD2. The CDR3 is 14 residues long. After removal of 6 bases from V and 6 bases from J, the junction contained 8 bases not matched to a gene. From germline, CDR1 is SGHRS and CDR2 YFSETQ. The CDR3 loop is CASTSKTSANEQFF. DNA for the CDR3: TGCGCCAGCACGTCGAAGACTAGCGCCAATGAGCAGTTCTTC.

V and J are TRBV20-1 and TRBJ2-1; 11 bases agree with TRBD2. CDR3 length equals 16 residues. Germline V lookup: CDR1 DFQATT, CDR2 SNEGSKA (reference sequence). J lost 8 bases, V lost 5 bases, and 14 bases had no gene match. CDR3 protein: CSAPRSPSGRFDEQFF. The DNA for the CDR3 is TGCAGTGCTCCCCGGTCCCCTAGCGGGAGGTTCGATGAGCAGTTCTTC.

V and J are TRBV29-1 and TRBJ2-1; no firm D call. This CDR3 has 14 amino acids. Germline loops: CDR1 SQVTM, CDR2 ANQGSEA. V lost 1 base and J 5 bases, leaving 12 bases between the germline ends. In nucleotides, the CDR3 is TGCAGCGTTGAAGGTTTAGCAGTAGACAATGAGCAGTTCTTC. Translating it yields CSVEGLAVDNEQFF.

This clonotype was seen only a few times. The J gene is TRBJ2-3, the V gene TRBV5-6, with 8 bases fitting TRBD2. This CDR3 has 17 residues. The germline V gene encodes CDR1 SGHDT and CDR2 YYEEEE. J gave up 2 bases and V 3 bases, and 11 bases lay outside the gene matches. CDR3 amino acids: CASSSEGTGGVTDTQYF. The CDR3 nucleotides read TGTGCCAGCAGCTCGGAAGGCACGGGAGGGGTCACAGATACGCAGTATTTT.

This clonotype came up a few times. The chain uses TRBV7-2 and TRBJ2-1, with a weak D call TRBD1 (7 bases). Germline V gene lookup returns CDR1 SGHTA and CDR2 FQGNSA. The length of the CDR3 is 15 residues. Trimming shortened V by 4 bases and J by 4 bases, and 14 bases separated the two germline ends. The CDR3 is CASSSGGQLYNEQFF. CDR3 nucleotide sequence: TGTGCCAGCAGCTCCGGGGGACAGCTATACAATGAGCAGTTCTTC.